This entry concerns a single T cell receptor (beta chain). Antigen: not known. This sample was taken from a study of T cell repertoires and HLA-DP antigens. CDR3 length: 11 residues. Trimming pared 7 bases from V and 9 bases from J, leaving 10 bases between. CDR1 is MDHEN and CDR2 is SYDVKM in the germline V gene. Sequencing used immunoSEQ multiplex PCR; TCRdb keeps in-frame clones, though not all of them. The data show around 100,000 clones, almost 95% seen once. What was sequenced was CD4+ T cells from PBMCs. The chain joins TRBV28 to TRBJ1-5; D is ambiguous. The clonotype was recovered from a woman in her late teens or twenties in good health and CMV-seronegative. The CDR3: CASTKGWPQHF. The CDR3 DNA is TGTGCCAGCACCAAAGGGTGGCCCCAGCATTTT.